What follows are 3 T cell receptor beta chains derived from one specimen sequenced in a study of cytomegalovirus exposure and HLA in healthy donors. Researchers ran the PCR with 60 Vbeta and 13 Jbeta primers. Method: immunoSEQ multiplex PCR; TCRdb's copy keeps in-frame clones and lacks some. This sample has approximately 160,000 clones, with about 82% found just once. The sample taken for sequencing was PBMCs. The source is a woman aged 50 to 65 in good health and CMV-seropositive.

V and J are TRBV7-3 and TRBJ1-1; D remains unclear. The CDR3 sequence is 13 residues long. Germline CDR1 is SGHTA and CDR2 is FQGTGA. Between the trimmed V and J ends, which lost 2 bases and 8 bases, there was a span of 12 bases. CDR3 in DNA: TGTGCCAGCAGCTTAGAGGTAACGGGGGAAGCTTTCTTT. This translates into CASSLEVTGEAFF.

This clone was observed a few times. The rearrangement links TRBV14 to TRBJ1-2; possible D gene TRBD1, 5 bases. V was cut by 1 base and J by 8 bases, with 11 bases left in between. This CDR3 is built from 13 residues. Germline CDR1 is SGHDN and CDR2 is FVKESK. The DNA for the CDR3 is TGTGCCAGCAGCCAAGCGGGGGTGGGCGGCTACACCTTC. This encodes CASSQAGVGGYTF.

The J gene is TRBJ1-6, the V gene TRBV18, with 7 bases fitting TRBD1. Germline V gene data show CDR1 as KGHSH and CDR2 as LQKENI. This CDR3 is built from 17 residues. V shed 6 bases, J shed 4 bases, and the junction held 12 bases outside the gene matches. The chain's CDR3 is CASSPWDRGEYNSPLHF. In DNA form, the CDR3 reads TGTGCCAGCTCCCCCTGGGACAGAGGGGAGTATAATTCACCCCTCCACTTT.